This paragraph reports one TCR beta chain. This specimen belongs to a study of T cell changes during pregnancy in multiple sclerosis. Germline CDR1 and CDR2: SEHNR and FQNEAQ (reference sequence). This CDR3 is built from 14 residues. Trimming shortened V by 2 bases and J by 5 bases, and 7 bases separated the two germline ends. Libraries were prepared by immunoSEQ multiplex PCR; TCRdb keeps only in-frame clonotypes and omits some of them. The sample includes roughly 38,000 clones, more than 90% seen only once; the top ten take roughly 2%. The genes are TRBV7-9 and TRBJ1-6, with unresolved D. This TCR was recovered from a female donor in good health, enrolled as a control in a pregnancy study. The sequenced sample was CD4+ T cells from peripheral blood mononuclear cells, obtained after pregnancy. The CDR3 bases are TGTGCCAGCAGCTTATGGCAGGATAATTCACCCCTCCACTTT. Translating it yields CASSLWQDNSPLHF.